This paragraph covers one T cell receptor beta chain sequence. Its antigen is as yet unknown. Germline CDR1 and CDR2: SGHVS and FNYEAQ. The CDR3 is 14 residues long. Deletions cut 1 base from V and 2 bases from J, with 9 bases between. This entry belongs to a study of cytomegalovirus exposure and HLA in healthy donors. Profiled with immunoSEQ multiplex PCR; TCRdb holds only in-frame clones, not every one. The sample carries about 150,000 clones, approximately 92% recorded once. Overall study findings and caveats: TCR beta chains numbering roughly 150 were designated cytomegalovirus-associated. There were a few CMV-associated chains whose specificity for CMV antigens was confirmed in vitro. Cytomegalovirus status, reportedly, was diagnosed with high specificity and sensitivity by the classifier.

The TCR was taken from a woman aged 18-29 years in good health and CMV-seropositive. V gene TRBV7-6 combines with J gene TRBJ2-7; D call uncertain. The sequenced sample consisted of PBMCs. CDR3 in amino acids: CASSLGGEAYEQYF. CDR3 DNA sequence: TGTGCCAGCAGCTTAGGAGGAGAAGCCTACGAGCAGTACTTC.